Following are 14 T cell receptor beta chains from one sample sequenced in a study of shared clonotypes between healthy human individuals. The repertoire was sequenced with immunoSEQ multiplex PCR; TCRdb's copy has only in-frame clones and lacks some. The repertoire holds some 2,400,000 clones, with under 97% as singletons. The sequencing sample was made of naive CD4+ T cells sorted from blood. The subset: CD45RA+ positively selected. The receptors derive from a man between 18 and 29 years old in good health.

The chain is built from TRBV12-5 and TRBJ2-7; D is possibly TRBD2 (6 bases). Germline V lookup: CDR1 LGHNT, CDR2 FRNRAP. Deletions cut 7 bases from V and 2 bases from J, with 18 bases between. The CDR3 contains 15 residues. Here the CDR3 DNA reads TGTGCTAGTGCTAGCCTGATTAGCGGCCCCTACGAGCAGTACTTC. Its translation is CASASLISGPYEQYF.

The chain employs TRBV18 and TRBJ2-7; TRBD1 aligns across 7 bases. This CDR3 contains 16 residues. Losses at the gene ends were 6 bases for V and 0 bases for J; bases not matched to a gene: 11. CDR1 is KGHSH and CDR2 is LQKENI in the germline V gene. The CDR3 region is CASSAITGTDSYEQYF. DNA of the CDR3: TGTGCCAGCTCGGCCATTACCGGGACAGACTCCTACGAGCAGTACTTC.

The V and J genes are TRBV5-4 and TRBJ1-2; TRBD1 is a possible D gene (5 bases). Trimming cost V 0 bases and J 2 bases, with 14 bases left between them. Germline assignment: CDR1 SGHNT and CDR2 YYREEE (reference sequence). The CDR3 has 16 residues. The CDR3 spells CASSLDAAGGNYGYTF. The CDR3 DNA reads as TGTGCCAGCAGCTTGGACGCGGCGGGGGGGAACTATGGCTACACCTTC.

The chain uses TRBV6-5 and TRBJ2-3, with 7 bases aligning to TRBD2. The junction had 8 bases not matched to a gene; V was cut back by 6 bases and J by 2 bases. The CDR3 runs 15 residues. Germline V CDR1 and CDR2: MNHEY, SVGAGI. The CDR3 bases are TGTGCCAGCAGCCCGAGCGGGGCCTACACAGATACGCAGTATTTT. Protein product: CASSPSGAYTDTQYF.

V is TRBV6-1 and J is TRBJ1-2; D might be TRBD1 (6 bases). Trimming removed 7 bases at V and 4 bases at J, with 10 bases between. The length of the CDR3 is 12 residues. CDR1 is MNHNS, CDR2 SASEGT, per germline. The CDR3 nucleotides read TGTGCCAGCACTGGGGGCGCCTATGGCTACACCTTC. It specifies CASTGGAYGYTF.

This sequence joins TRBV2 and TRBJ2-7; tentatively, D is TRBD2 (5 bases). The CDR3 covers 13 residues. Germline loops: CDR1 SNHLY, CDR2 FYNNEI. Trimming removed 5 bases at V and 4 bases at J, with 12 bases between. The chain's CDR3 is CASSRADVYEQYF. CDR3 nucleotide sequence: TGTGCCAGCAGTCGAGCGGATGTTTACGAGCAGTACTTC.

This chain links TRBV28 with TRBJ1-2; no clear D. Germline V lookup: CDR1 MDHEN, CDR2 SYDVKM. The CDR3 contains 13 residues. The V and J ends lost 8 bases and 1 base respectively, with 11 bases between them. The CDR3 DNA is TGTGCCAGCGGCTGGGGAGTTAACTATGGCTACACCTTC. Translated, it gives CASGWGVNYGYTF.

This chain joins TRBV7-8 and TRBJ1-2, with D possibly being TRBD1 (5 bases). V lost 1 base to trimming and J lost 2 bases, with 8 bases between them. This CDR3 comprises 14 residues. Germline assignment: CDR1 SGHVS and CDR2 FQNEAQ. CDR3 bases: TGTGCCAGCAGCTTAGGACAGAAAAACTATGGCTACACCTTC. It codes for CASSLGQKNYGYTF.

This clone was picked up one time. The gene calls are TRBV5-1 and TRBJ2-2; 9 bases are a match to TRBD2. This CDR3 contains 15 residues. Per germline, CDR1 SGHRS and CDR2 YFSETQ. The V gene end was trimmed by 5 bases and the J gene end by 5 bases; junction bases not matched to a gene: 7. CDR3 sequence: CASSPLAGRTGELFF. In nucleotides, the CDR3 is TGCGCCAGCAGTCCGCTAGCGGGACGGACCGGGGAGCTGTTTTTT.

This clone was counted a single time. The chain employs TRBV15 and TRBJ1-2, with 7 bases fitting TRBD1. Germline V gene sequence: CDR1 LNHNV, CDR2 YYDKDF (reference sequence). CDR3 length: 15 amino acids. V gave up 1 base and J gave up 1 base; unmatched junction bases: 3. CDR3 nucleotide sequence: TGTGCCACCAGCAGAGGACAGGGATTTAACTATGGCTACACCTTC. It specifies CATSRGQGFNYGYTF.

The V and J genes are TRBV7-2 and TRBJ1-2; no firm D call. The CDR3 spans 12 residues. V gave up 4 bases and J gave up 4 bases, with 7 bases separating them. The V gene's germline CDR1 is SGHTA and CDR2 FQGNSA. The CDR3 here is CASSSTIYGYTF. As DNA, the CDR3 is TGTGCCAGCAGCTCTACCATCTATGGCTACACCTTC.

CDR3 coding DNA: TGTGCCAGTAGTATCGGACTGAGTGCAGATACGCAGTATTTT. As protein: CASSIGLSADTQYF. The rearrangement links TRBV19 to TRBJ2-3; tentatively, D is TRBD2 (5 bases). CDR1 is LNHDA, CDR2 SQIVND, per germline (reference sequence). V gave up 3 bases and J gave up 4 bases, with 11 bases separating them. This CDR3 has 14 amino acids.

The chain couples TRBV5-1 to TRBJ2-7, with 10 bases identical to TRBD1. The CDR3 sequence is 15 residues long. In germline, CDR1 is SGHRS, CDR2 YFSETQ. V shed 3 bases and J 3 bases; nucleotides not matched to a gene: 6. The DNA of the CDR3 is TGCGCCAGCAGCTGGGGACAGGGGTACGGCTACGAGCAGTACTTC. Translating it yields CASSWGQGYGYEQYF.

This rearrangement joins TRBV7-2 to TRBJ1-5; 8 bases are a match to TRBD1. Germline assignment: CDR1 SGHTA and CDR2 FQGNSA. The CDR3 runs 14 residues. The ends lost 4 bases at V and 6 bases at J; junction bases unmatched: 5. The CDR3 bases are TGTGCCAGCAGCTCACTGACAGGGGTTCAGCCCCAGCATTTT. Encoded protein: CASSSLTGVQPQHF.